This T cell receptor (beta chain) comes out of a study of blood T cells in healthy people across ages. CDR1 MNHNS and CDR2 SASEGT come from the germline V gene. V was trimmed by 10 bases and J by 0 bases, leaving 13 bases between them. This CDR3 comprises 15 residues. Primers used in a second PCR of about 7 to 12 cycles were a sample-barcoded 5' primer and a J-beta primer mix. TCRdb reprocessed the 5' RACE reads via MiXCR and lists one record per CDR3 protein. This sample has roughly 1.5 million distinct CDR3 sequences, with roughly two fifths found just once. This sequence was found in a woman aged 18-29 years in good health. Sequencing used blood. The chain carries TRBV6-1 and TRBJ2-6; no definite D call. CDR3 DNA: TGTGCCACCCGCATGTTGGACTCTGGGGCCAACGTCCTGACTTTC. Translation gives CATRMLDSGANVLTF.